Below, 9 T cell receptor beta chains from the same sample are listed, as sequenced in a study of radiation and T cells in renal cell carcinoma. Documented time point: baseline pretreatment blood. This sample's treatment: 15 Gy SBRT to primary tumor, nephrectomy 4 weeks later. Data came from immunoSEQ multiplex PCR; TCRdb stores just in-frame clones and leaves some out. Among more than 140,000 clones listed, roughly 80% were seen once. Sample: blood, taken from a patient whose treatment included radiotherapy and nephrectomy. These receptors were obtained from a woman aged 45-65 years with renal cell carcinoma.

This chain uses TRBV5-6 with TRBJ2-7; D call uncertain. Germline CDR1 is SGHDT and CDR2 is YYEEEE. This CDR3 has 12 residues. Trimming took off 0 bases at V and 3 bases at J, with 4 bases between the two ends. The CDR3 loop is CASSLARYEQYF. CDR3 DNA: TGTGCCAGCAGCTTGGCCCGCTACGAGCAGTACTTC.

The J gene is TRBJ1-4, the V gene TRBV7-2; TRBD1 is a possible D gene (6 bases). V was shortened by 6 bases and J by 8 bases, with 13 bases between the two germline ends. This CDR3 comprises 13 residues. Germline assignment: CDR1 SGHTA and CDR2 FQGNSA. The CDR3, as DNA: TGTGCCAGCAGACTCAGGGGAGACGAAAAACTGTTTTTT. Protein product: CASRLRGDEKLFF.

The chain carries TRBV18 and TRBJ1-2, with 8 bases lining up with TRBD1. Germline CDR1 KGHSH, CDR2 LQKENI. Germline trimming cut 3 bases from V and 4 bases from J; bases unmatched to any gene: 4. The length of the CDR3 is 14 residues. CDR3 residues: CASSPRTGTYGYTF. The DNA of the CDR3 is TGTGCCAGCTCACCGCGGACAGGGACCTATGGCTACACCTTC.

The chain uses TRBV27 and TRBJ1-1; D is ambiguous. The germline V gene encodes CDR1 MNHEY and CDR2 SMNVEV (reference sequence). CDR3 length: 14 residues. V dropped 3 bases and J dropped 0 bases, with 8 bases sitting between them. The CDR3 bases are TGTGCCAGCAGTTTGAGGGTCATGAACACTGAAGCTTTCTTT. Translating gives CASSLRVMNTEAFF.

CDR3 DNA: TGTGCCACCAGCAGAGGCCTCTACGGGACAGGAGCCTACGAGCAGTACTTC. Encoded protein: CATSRGLYGTGAYEQYF. This rearrangement joins TRBV15 to TRBJ2-7; 8 bases fit TRBD1. The CDR3 is made up of 17 amino acids. Losses at the gene ends were 1 base for V and 2 bases for J; bases not matched to a gene: 10. From germline, CDR1 is LNHNV and CDR2 YYDKDF (reference sequence).

The V gene is TRBV7-9, the J gene TRBJ2-3; 9 bases map to TRBD2. The V segment lost 1 base and the J segment 5 bases; nucleotides outside the gene matches: 4. The CDR3 runs to 15 residues. The V gene's germline CDR1 is SEHNR and CDR2 FQNEAQ (reference sequence). This chain's CDR3 is CASSLVLRGGDTQYF. CDR3 DNA sequence: TGTGCCAGCAGCTTAGTTTTGCGGGGGGGAGATACGCAGTATTTT.

The chain joins TRBV6-6 to TRBJ2-4, with 9 bases identical to TRBD1. V lost 5 bases to trimming and J lost 2 bases; unmatched junction nucleotides: 7. Germline CDR1 is MNHNY and CDR2 is SVGAGI (reference sequence). This CDR3 contains 16 residues. CDR3 region: CASSSPGQGSKNIQYF. DNA of the CDR3: TGTGCCAGCAGTAGCCCGGGACAGGGTTCCAAAAACATTCAGTACTTC.

The genes are TRBV6-5 and TRBJ2-5, with a tentative D call TRBD2 (5 bases). The CDR3 sequence is 13 residues long. Germline V gene data show CDR1 as MNHEY and CDR2 as SVGAGI. V dropped 7 bases and J dropped 4 bases, with 13 bases sitting between them. The CDR3 DNA follows: TGTGCCAGCATGGCGAGGGCCAGAGAGACCCAGTACTTC. Encoded protein: CASMARARETQYF.

The chain uses TRBV11-2 and TRBJ2-7; D gene uncertain. Germline-derived CDR1 and CDR2 are SGHAT and FQNNGV. This CDR3 contains 15 residues. V was shortened by 1 base and J by 3 bases, with 13 bases between the two germline ends. CDR3 loop: CASSLGSGNSYEQYF. For the CDR3, the DNA is TGTGCCAGCAGCTTAGGCTCCGGCAACAGCTACGAGCAGTACTTC. Looking up the rest from reference TRBV11-2 and TRBJ2-7 gives the full variable domain: EAGVAQSPRYKIIEKRQSVAFWCNPISGHATLYWYQQILGQGPKLLIQFQNNGVVDDSQLPKDRFSAERLKGVDSTLKIQPAKLEDSAVYLCASSLGSGNSYEQYFGPGTRLTVT.